The 2 T cell receptor beta chains below come from one sample, sequenced in a study of T cell repertoires in cytomegalovirus infection. A single record per CDR3 protein comes from TCRdb applying MiXCR to the reads. Of 400,000 to 550,000 distinct CDR3 sequences in the sample, 11% were seen once. Sequencing input: PBMCs. The receptors come from a human donor in good health (CMV status not recorded). Some clones in this sample may be carry-over from other donors' samples.

This chain connects TRBV18 to TRBJ2-1; 11 bases agree with TRBD2. V lost 6 bases, J lost 10 bases, and 17 bases stayed unmatched. Per germline, CDR1 KGHSH and CDR2 LQKENI. The CDR3 contains 17 residues. The CDR3 DNA follows: TGTGCCAGCTCTCAATCCTTTTATAGCGGGGGGGCCGAAGAGCAGTTCTTC. Its translation is CASSQSFYSGGAEEQFF. The complete variable domain, with remaining parts taken from reference TRBV18 and TRBJ2-1, reads NAGVMQNPRHLVRRRGQEARLRCSPMKGHSHVYWYRQLPEEGLKFMVYLQKENIIDESGMPKERFSAEFPKEGPSILRIQQVVRGDSAAYFCASSQSFYSGGAEEQFFGPGTRLTVL.

There are many counts of this clonotype. This chain connects TRBV7-2 to TRBJ1-1; the D is unclear. V lost 5 bases to trimming and J lost 6 bases, with 16 bases between them. This CDR3 comprises 14 residues. CDR1 is SGHTA and CDR2 is FQGNSA in the germline V gene. CDR3 loop: CASSPQRTAAEAFF. CDR3 nucleotides: TGTGCCAGCAGCCCCCAGAGGACCGCCGCTGAAGCTTTCTTT.